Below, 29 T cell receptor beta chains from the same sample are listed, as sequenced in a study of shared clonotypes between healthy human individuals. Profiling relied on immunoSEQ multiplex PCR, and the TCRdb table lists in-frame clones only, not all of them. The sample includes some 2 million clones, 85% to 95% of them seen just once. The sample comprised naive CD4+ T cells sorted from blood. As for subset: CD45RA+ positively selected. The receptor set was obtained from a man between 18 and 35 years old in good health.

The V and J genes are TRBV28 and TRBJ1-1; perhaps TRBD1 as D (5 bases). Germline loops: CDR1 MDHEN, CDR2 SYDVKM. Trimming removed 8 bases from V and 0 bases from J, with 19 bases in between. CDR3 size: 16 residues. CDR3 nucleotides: TGTGCCAGCCCCCCGCAGGGATGGGCCATGAACACTGAAGCTTTCTTT. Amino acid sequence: CASPPQGWAMNTEAFF.

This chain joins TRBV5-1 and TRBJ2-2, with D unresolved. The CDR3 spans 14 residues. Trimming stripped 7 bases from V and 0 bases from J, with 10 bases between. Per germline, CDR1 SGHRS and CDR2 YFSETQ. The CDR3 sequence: CASAPNTNTGELFF. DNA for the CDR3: TGCGCCAGCGCGCCTAACACGAACACCGGGGAGCTGTTTTTT.

The CDR3 DNA sequence: TGTGCTAGTGGTTTGGTACTCGGACAGGTGAACAATCAGCCCCAGCATTTT. It yields the protein CASGLVLGQVNNQPQHF. The J gene is TRBJ1-5, the V gene TRBV12-5, with 7 bases fitting TRBD1. Germline V CDR1 and CDR2: LGHNT, FRNRAP. Trimming cost V 0 bases and J 3 bases; bases outside gene matches: 8. CDR3 size: 17 residues.

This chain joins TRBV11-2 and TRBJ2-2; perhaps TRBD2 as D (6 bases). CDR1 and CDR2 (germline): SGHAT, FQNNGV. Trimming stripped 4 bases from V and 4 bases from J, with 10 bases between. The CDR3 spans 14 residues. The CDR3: CASSSGLFTGELFF. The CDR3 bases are TGTGCCAGCAGCTCGGGACTGTTCACCGGGGAGCTGTTTTTT.

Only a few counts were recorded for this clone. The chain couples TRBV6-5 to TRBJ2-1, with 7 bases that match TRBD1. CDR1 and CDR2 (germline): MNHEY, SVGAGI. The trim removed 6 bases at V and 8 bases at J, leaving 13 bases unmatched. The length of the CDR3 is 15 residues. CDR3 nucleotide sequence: TGTGCCAGCAGCTCGCACAGGGGCCGATGGGATGAGCAGTTCTTC. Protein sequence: CASSSHRGRWDEQFF.

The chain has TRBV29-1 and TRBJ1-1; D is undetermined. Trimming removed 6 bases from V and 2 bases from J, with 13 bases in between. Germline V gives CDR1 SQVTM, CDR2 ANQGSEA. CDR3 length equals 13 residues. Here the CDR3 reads CSVKQLFNTEAFF. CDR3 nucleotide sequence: TGCAGCGTCAAACAGTTGTTCAACACTGAAGCTTTCTTT.

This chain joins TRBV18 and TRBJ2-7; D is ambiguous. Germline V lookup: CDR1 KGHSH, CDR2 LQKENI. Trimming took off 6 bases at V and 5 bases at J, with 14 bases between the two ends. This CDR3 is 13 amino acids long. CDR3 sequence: CASSSRATDEQYF. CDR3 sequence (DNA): TGTGCCAGCTCGTCCCGGGCCACAGACGAGCAGTACTTC.

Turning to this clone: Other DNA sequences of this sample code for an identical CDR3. The DNA for the CDR3 is TGTGCCATCAGTGAGTCAAGTCAGCCCCAGCATTTT. Amino acids: CAISESSQPQHF. V usage is TRBV10-3 and J usage is TRBJ1-5; D not resolved. The V end was cut by 0 bases, the J end by 6 bases, with 3 bases between. Germline V gene data show CDR1 as ENHRY and CDR2 as SYGVKD. The CDR3 has 12 amino acids.

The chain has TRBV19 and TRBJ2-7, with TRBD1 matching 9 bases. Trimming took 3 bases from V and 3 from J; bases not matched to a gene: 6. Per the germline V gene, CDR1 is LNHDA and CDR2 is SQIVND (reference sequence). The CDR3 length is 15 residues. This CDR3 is CASSIPGQGGYEQYF. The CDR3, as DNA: TGTGCCAGTAGTATTCCGGGACAGGGAGGCTACGAGCAGTACTTC.

CDR3: CASSIQGNTEAFF. CDR3 DNA: TGTGCCAGCAGCATCCAGGGGAACACTGAAGCTTTCTTT. The chain combines TRBV7-1 with TRBJ1-1; D is possibly TRBD1 (5 bases). TRBV7-1 is marked as an open reading frame, function uncertain. V lost 5 bases and J lost 1, with 8 bases in between. The CDR3 has 13 amino acids.

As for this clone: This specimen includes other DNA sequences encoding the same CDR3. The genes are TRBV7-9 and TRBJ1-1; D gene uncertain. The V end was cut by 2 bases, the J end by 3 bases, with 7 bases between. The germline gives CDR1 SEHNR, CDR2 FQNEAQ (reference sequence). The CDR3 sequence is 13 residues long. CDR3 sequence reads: CASSLTRDTEAFF. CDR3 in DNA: TGTGCCAGCAGCTTAACGCGGGACACTGAAGCTTTCTTT.

This chain's CDR3 is CASSFVMQGYYNEQFF. The DNA of the CDR3 is TGTGCCAGCAGCTTTGTGATGCAGGGGTACTACAATGAGCAGTTCTTC. The chain combines TRBV11-2 with TRBJ2-1; the D gene is possibly TRBD1 (6 bases). V dropped 3 bases and J dropped 3 bases, with 15 bases sitting between them. The germline V gene encodes CDR1 SGHAT and CDR2 FQNNGV. This CDR3 has 16 residues.

CDR3 nucleotides: TGTGCCAGCAGCATACGGGAGGCTAACTATGGCTACACCTTC. Translating gives CASSIREANYGYTF. This sequence joins TRBV21-1 and TRBJ1-2. TRBV21-1 is deemed a pseudogene. The CDR3 length is 14 residues.

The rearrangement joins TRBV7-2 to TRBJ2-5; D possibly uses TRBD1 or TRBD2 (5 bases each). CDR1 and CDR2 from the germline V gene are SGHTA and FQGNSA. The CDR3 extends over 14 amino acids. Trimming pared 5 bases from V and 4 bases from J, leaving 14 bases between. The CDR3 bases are TGTGCCAGCAGCACCGGGACGGCGGGAGAGACCCAGTACTTC. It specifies CASSTGTAGETQYF.

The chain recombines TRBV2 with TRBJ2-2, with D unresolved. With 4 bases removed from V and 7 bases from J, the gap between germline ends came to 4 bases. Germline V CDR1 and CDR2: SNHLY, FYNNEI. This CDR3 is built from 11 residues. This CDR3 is CASSARGELFF. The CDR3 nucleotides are TGTGCCAGCAGTGCTCGCGGGGAGCTGTTTTTT.

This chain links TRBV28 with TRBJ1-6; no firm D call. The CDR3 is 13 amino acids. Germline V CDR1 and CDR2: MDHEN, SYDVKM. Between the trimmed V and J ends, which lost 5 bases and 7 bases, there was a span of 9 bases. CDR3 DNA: TGTGCCAGCAGTATCGAACCAAATTCACCCCTCCACTTT. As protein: CASSIEPNSPLHF.

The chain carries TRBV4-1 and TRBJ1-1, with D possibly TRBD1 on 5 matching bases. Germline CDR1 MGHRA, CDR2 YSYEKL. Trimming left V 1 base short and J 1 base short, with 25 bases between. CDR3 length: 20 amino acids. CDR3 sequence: CASSQVYPGGESEANTEAFF. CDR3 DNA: TGCGCCAGCAGCCAAGTATACCCGGGGGGGGAGTCCGAGGCGAACACTGAAGCTTTCTTT.

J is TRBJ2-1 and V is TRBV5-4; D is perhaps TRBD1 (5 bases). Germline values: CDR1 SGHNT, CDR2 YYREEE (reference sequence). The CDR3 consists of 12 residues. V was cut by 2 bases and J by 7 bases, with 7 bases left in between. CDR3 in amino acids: CASSFSGNEQFF. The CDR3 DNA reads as TGTGCCAGCAGCTTCTCAGGGAATGAGCAGTTCTTC.

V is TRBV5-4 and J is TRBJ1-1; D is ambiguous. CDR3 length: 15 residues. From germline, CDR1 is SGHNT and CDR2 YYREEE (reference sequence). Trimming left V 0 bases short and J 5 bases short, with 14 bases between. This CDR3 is CASSLVGLRATEAFF. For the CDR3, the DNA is TGTGCCAGCAGCTTGGTTGGTTTACGGGCGACTGAAGCTTTCTTT. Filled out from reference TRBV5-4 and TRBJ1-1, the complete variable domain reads ETGVTQSPTHLIKTRGQQVTLRCSSQSGHNTVSWYQQALGQGPQFIFQYYREEENGRGNFPPRFSGLQFPNYSSELNVNALELDDSALYLCASSLVGLRATEAFFGQGTRLTVV.

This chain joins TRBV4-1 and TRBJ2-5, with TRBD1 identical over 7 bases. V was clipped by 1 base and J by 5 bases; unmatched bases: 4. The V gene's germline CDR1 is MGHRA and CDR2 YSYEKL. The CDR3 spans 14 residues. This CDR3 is CASSQGQGMETQYF. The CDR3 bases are TGCGCCAGCAGCCAAGGACAGGGCATGGAGACCCAGTACTTC.

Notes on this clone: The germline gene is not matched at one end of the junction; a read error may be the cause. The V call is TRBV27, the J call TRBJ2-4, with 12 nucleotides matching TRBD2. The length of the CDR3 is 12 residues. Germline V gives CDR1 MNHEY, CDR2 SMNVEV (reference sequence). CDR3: CASSPGTSGLLF. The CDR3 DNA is TGTGCCAGCAGTCCCGGGACTAGCGGGTTGCTTTTC.

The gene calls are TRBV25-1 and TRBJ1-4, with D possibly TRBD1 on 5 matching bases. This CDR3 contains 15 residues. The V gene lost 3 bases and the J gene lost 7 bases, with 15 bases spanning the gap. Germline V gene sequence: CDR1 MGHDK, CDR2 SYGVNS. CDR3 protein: CASSEFGGTGEKLFF. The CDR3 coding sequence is TGTGCCAGCAGTGAGTTCGGGGGGACTGGTGAAAAACTGTTTTTT.

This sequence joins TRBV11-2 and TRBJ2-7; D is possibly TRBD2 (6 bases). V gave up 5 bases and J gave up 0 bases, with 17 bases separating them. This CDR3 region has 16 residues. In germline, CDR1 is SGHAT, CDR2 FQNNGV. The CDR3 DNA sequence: TGTGCCAGCAGCCCCACCCGGATGGGGGGCTCCTACGAGCAGTACTTC. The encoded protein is CASSPTRMGGSYEQYF.

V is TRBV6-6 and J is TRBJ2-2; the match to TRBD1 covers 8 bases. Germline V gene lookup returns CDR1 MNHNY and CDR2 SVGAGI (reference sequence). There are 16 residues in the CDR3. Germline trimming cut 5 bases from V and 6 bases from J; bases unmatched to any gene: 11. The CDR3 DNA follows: TGTGCCAGCAGTCCTTTCGGTGACAGGGGCCCCGGGGAGCTGTTTTTT. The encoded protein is CASSPFGDRGPGELFF.

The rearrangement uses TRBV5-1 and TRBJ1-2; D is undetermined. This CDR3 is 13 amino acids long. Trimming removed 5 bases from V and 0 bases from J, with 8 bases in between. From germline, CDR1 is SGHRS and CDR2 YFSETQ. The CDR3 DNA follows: TGCGCCAGCAGATCAGGTTCTAACTATGGCTACACCTTC. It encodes CASRSGSNYGYTF.

CDR3 protein: CAIRAGAQPATDTQYF. CDR3 nucleotide sequence: TGTGCCATCCGAGCAGGAGCCCAGCCTGCCACAGATACGCAGTATTTT. The genes are TRBV10-3 and TRBJ2-3, with D unclear. This CDR3 has 16 amino acids. Germline V gene lookup returns CDR1 ENHRY and CDR2 SYGVKD. With 8 bases removed from V and 2 bases from J, the gap between germline ends came to 20 bases.

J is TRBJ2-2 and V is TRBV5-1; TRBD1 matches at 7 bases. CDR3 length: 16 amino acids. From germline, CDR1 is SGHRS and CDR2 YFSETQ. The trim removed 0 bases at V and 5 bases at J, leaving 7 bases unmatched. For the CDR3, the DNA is TGCGCCAGCAGCTTGGCCCAGGGGGAAGGTACCGGGGAGCTGTTTTTT. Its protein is CASSLAQGEGTGELFF.

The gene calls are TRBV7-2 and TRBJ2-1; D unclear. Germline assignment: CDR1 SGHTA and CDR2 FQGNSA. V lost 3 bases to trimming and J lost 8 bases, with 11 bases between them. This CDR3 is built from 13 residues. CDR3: CASSFDGQDEQFF. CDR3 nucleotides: TGTGCCAGCAGCTTTGATGGTCAAGATGAGCAGTTCTTC.

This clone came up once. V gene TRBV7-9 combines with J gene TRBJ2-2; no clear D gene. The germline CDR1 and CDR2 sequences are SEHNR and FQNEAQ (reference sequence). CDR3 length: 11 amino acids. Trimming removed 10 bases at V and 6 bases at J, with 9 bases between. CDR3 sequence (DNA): TGTGCCATCCTTTCCCCCGGGGAGCTGTTTTTT. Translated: CAILSPGELFF.